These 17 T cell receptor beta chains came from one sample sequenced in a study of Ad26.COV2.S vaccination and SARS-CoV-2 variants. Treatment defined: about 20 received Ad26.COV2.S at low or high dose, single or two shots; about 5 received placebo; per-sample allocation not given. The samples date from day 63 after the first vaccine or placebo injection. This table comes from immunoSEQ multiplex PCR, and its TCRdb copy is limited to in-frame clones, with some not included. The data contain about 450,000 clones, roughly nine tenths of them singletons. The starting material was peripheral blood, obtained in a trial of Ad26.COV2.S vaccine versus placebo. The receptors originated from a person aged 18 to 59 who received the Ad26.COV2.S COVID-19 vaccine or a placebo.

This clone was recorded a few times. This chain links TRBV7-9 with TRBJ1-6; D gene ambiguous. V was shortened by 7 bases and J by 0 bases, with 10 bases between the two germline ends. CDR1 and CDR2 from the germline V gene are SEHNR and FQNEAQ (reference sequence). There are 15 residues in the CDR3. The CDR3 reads CASTLGSSYNSPLHF. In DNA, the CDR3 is TGTGCCAGCACCCTCGGGAGCTCCTATAATTCACCCCTCCACTTT.

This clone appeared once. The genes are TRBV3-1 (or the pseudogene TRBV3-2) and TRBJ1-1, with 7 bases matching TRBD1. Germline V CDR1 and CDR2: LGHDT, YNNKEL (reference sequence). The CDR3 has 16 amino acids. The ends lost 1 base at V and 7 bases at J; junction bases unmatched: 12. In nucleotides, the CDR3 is TGTGCCAGCAGCCAAGGAAGATTACAGGGGATTGGTGAAGCTTTCTTT. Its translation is CASSQGRLQGIGEAFF.

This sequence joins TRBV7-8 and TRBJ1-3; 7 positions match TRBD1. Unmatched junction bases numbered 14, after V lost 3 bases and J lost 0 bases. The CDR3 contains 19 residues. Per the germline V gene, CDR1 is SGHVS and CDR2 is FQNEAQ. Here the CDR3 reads CASSFLGITGARSGNTIYF. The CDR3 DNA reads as TGTGCCAGCAGCTTTCTTGGGATAACAGGGGCCCGCTCTGGAAACACCATATATTTT.

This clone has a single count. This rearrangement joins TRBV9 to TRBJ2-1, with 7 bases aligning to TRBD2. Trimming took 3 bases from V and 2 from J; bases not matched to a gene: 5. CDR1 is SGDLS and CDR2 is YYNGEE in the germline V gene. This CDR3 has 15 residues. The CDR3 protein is CASSASGATYNEQFF. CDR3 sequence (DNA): TGTGCCAGCAGCGCGAGCGGGGCGACCTACAATGAGCAGTTCTTC. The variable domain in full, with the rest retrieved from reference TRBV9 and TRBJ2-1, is DSGVTQTPKHLITATGQRVTLRCSPRSGDLSVYWYQQSLDQGLQFLIQYYNGEERAKGNILERFSAQQFPDLHSELNLSSLELGDSALYFCASSASGATYNEQFFGPGTRLTVL.

Here the CDR3 DNA reads TGTGCCAGCAGACGGACTTCTACAGATACGCAGTATTTT. Its translation: CASRRTSTDTQYF. The V gene is TRBV28, the J gene TRBJ2-3; a weak D match, TRBD2 (5 bases). The CDR3 is 13 residues long. Germline V gene sequence: CDR1 MDHEN, CDR2 SYDVKM. Trimming took off 6 bases at V and 3 bases at J, with 10 bases between the two ends.

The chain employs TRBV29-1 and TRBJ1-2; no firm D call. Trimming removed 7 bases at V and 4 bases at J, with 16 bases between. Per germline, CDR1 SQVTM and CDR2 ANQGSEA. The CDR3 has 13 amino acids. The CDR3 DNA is TGCAGCGCCGAAGCCGCGTGGAGCTATGGCTACACCTTC. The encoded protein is CSAEAAWSYGYTF.

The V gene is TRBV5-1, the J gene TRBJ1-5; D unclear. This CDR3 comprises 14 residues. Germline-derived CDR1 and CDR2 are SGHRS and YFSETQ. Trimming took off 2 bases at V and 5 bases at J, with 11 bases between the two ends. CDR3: CASSFLGRDQPQHF. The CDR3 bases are TGCGCCAGCAGCTTCTTAGGGAGGGATCAGCCCCAGCATTTT.

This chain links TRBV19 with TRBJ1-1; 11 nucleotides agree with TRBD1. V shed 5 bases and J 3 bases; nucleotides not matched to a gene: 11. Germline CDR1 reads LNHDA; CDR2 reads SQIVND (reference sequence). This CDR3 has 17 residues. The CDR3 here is CASSPRTGGSSDTEAFF. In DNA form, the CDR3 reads TGTGCCAGTAGTCCACGGACAGGGGGCAGTTCGGACACTGAAGCTTTCTTT.

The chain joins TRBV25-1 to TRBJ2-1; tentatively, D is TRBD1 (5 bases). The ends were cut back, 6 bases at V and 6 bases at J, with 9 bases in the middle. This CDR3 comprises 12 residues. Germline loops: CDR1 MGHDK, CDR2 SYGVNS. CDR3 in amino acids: CASRGDSNEQFF. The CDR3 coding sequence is TGTGCCAGCAGGGGCGACAGCAATGAGCAGTTCTTC.

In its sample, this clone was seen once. CDR3 nucleotide sequence: TGTGCCAGCAGCACAAGGGACGGGATGAACACTGAAGCTTTCTTT. Residues: CASSTRDGMNTEAFF. The V gene is TRBV5-4, the J gene TRBJ1-1; perhaps TRBD1 as D (5 bases). Germline CDR1 SGHNT, CDR2 YYREEE (reference sequence). The CDR3 runs 15 residues. Trimming took off 4 bases at V and 0 bases at J, with 13 bases between the two ends. Full variable domain (rest looked up from reference TRBV5-4 and TRBJ1-1): ETGVTQSPTHLIKTRGQQVTLRCSSQSGHNTVSWYQQALGQGPQFIFQYYREEENGRGNFPPRFSGLQFPNYSSELNVNALELDDSALYLCASSTRDGMNTEAFFGQGTRLTVV.

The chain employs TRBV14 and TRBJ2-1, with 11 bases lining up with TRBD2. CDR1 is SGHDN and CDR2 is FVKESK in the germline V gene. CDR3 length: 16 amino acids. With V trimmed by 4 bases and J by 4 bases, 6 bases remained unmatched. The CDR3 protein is CASSPRGTSGYNEQFF. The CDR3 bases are TGTGCCAGCAGCCCGCGCGGGACTAGCGGATACAATGAGCAGTTCTTC.

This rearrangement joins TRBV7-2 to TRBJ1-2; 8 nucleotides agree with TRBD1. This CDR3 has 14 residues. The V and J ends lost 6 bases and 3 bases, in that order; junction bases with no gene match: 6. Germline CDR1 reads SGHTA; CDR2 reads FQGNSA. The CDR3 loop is CASRRTGGDYGYTF. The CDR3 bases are TGTGCCAGCAGACGCACAGGGGGAGACTATGGCTACACCTTC.

The CDR3 is CASSIALAGGPYNEQFF. The CDR3, as DNA: TGTGCCAGTAGTATAGCTCTAGCGGGAGGGCCGTACAATGAGCAGTTCTTC. The chain recombines TRBV19 with TRBJ2-1, with 12 nucleotides matching TRBD2. Per germline, CDR1 LNHDA and CDR2 SQIVND (reference sequence). The CDR3 extends over 17 amino acids. With V trimmed by 1 base and J by 4 bases, 5 bases remained unmatched.

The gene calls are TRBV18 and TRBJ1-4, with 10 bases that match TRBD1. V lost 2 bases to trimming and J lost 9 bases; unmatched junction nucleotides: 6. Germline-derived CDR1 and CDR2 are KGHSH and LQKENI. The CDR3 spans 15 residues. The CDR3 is CASSPNPGQGQKLFF. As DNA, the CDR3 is TGTGCCAGCTCACCAAACCCGGGACAGGGGCAAAAACTGTTTTTT.

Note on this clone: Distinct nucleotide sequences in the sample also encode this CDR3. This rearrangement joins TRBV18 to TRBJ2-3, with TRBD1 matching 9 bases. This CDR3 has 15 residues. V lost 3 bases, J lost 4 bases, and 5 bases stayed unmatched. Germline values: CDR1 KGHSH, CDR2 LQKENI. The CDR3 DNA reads TGTGCCAGCTCACCTCCGGGACAGGGCTCAGATACGCAGTATTTT. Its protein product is CASSPPGQGSDTQYF.

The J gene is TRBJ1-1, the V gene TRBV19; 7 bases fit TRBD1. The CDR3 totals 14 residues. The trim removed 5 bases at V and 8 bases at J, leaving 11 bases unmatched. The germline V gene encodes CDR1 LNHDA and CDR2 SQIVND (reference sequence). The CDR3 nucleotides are TGTGCCAGTAGTCCGGACAGGCGGGCACGGGAAGCTTTCTTT. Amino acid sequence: CASSPDRRAREAFF.

The CDR3 DNA reads TGTGCCAGCTCCCGTGAGAACACTGAAGCTTTCTTT. Translated: CASSRENTEAFF. The chain employs TRBV18 and TRBJ1-1; the D is unclear. The CDR3 contains 12 residues. The germline V and J ends were trimmed by 6 bases and 1 base, with 6 bases remaining between them. Germline V gives CDR1 KGHSH, CDR2 LQKENI.